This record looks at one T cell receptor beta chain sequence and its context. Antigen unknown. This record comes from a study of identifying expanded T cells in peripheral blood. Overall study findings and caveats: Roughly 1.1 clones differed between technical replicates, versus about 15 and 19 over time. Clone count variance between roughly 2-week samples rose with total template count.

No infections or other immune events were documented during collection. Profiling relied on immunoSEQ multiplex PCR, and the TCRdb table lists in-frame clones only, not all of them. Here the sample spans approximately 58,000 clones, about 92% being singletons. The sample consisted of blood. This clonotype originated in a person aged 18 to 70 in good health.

Here the CDR3 DNA reads TGTGCCAGCAGCGTAGGTTTGTTGCGACTAGCGCCCACAGATACGCAGTATTTT. Protein product: CASSVGLLRLAPTDTQYF. The rearrangement links TRBV9 to TRBJ2-3; 8 bases line up with TRBD2. V lost 0 bases, J lost 2 bases, and 11 bases stayed unmatched. The V gene's germline CDR1 is SGDLS and CDR2 YYNGEE. The CDR3 consists of 18 residues.